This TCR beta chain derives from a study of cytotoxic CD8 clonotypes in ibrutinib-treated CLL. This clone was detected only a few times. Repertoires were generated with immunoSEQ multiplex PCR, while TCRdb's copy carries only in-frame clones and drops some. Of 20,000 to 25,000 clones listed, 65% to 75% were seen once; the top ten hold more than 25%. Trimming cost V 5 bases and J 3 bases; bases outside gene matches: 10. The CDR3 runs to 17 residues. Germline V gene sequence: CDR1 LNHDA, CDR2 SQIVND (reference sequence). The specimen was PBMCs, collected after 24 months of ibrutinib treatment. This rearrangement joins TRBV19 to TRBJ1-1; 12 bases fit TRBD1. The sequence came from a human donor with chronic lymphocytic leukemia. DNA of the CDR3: TGTGCCAGTAGTTTATTGAGGGGACAGGGGGCGGACACTGAAGCTTTCTTT. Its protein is CASSLLRGQGADTEAFF.